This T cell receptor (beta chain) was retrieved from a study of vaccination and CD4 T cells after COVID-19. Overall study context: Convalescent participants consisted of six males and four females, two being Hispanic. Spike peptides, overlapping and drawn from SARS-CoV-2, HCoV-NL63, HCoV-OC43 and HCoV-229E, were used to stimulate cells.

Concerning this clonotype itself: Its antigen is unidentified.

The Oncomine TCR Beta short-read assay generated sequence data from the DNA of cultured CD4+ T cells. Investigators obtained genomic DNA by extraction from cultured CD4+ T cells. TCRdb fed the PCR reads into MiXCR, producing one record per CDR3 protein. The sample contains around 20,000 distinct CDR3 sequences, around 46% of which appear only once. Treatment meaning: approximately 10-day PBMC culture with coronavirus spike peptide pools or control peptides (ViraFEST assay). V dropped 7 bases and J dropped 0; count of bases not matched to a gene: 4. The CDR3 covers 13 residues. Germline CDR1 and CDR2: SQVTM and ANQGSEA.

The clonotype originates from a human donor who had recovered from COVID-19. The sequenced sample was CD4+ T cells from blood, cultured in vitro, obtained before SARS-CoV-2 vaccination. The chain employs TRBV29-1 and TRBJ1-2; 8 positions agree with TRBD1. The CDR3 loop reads CSGDRLANYGYTF. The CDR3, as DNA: TGCAGCGGGGACAGGTTAGCTAACTATGGCTACACCTTC.